One and the same sample provided the 18 T cell receptor beta chains below, sequenced in a study of blood T cell repertoires in COVID-19. Measured with immunoSEQ multiplex PCR; TCRdb has only the in-frame clones, and not every one. The sample consists of approximately 200,000 clones, 70% to 90% of them appearing once. Sample: PBMCs or T cells enriched from blood (not recorded which). These receptors were collected from a man aged 40-55 years who had recovered from COVID-19.

The chain has TRBV28 and TRBJ1-2; D is perhaps TRBD1 (5 bases). Looked up from germline, CDR1 is MDHEN and CDR2 is SYDVKM. The CDR3 has 16 amino acids. The V and J ends lost 2 bases and 0 bases respectively, with 13 bases between them. The CDR3 DNA reads as TGTGCCAGCAGTTTAATGGGCGGGGCAGCTAACTATGGCTACACCTTC. Translated: CASSLMGGAANYGYTF.

The rearrangement links TRBV6-5 to TRBJ1-2; D unresolved. Trimming stripped 4 bases from V and 2 bases from J, with 8 bases between. This CDR3 has 13 amino acids. From germline, CDR1 is MNHEY and CDR2 SVGAGI. The CDR3 reads CASSLDANYGYTF. CDR3 coding DNA: TGTGCCAGCAGTTTAGATGCCAACTATGGCTACACCTTC.

This clone was observed at least ten times. The chain recombines TRBV12-3 or TRBV12-4 with TRBJ2-3; possibly TRBD1 for D (6 bases). Trimming stripped 5 bases from V and 11 bases from J, with 14 bases between. The CDR3 is 12 amino acids. CDR3 in amino acids: CASSQGQGMQYF. Here the CDR3 DNA reads TGTGCCAGCAGTCAGGGACAAGGCATGCAGTATTTT.

This chain links TRBV11-2 with TRBJ2-1; tentative D call: TRBD2 (6 bases). This CDR3 spans 11 amino acids. The germline V and J ends were trimmed by 4 bases and 8 bases, with 6 bases remaining between them. Looked up from germline, CDR1 is SGHAT and CDR2 is FQNNGV. In DNA form, the CDR3 reads TGTGCCAGCAGCTGGGGGGATGAGCAGTTCTTC. Amino acid sequence: CASSWGDEQFF.

This clone was detected a few times. The V and J genes are TRBV6-4 and TRBJ2-3, with a tentative D call TRBD2 (7 bases). The V gene lost 2 bases and the J gene lost 2 bases, with 8 bases spanning the gap. The CDR3 has 14 residues. Germline lookup yields CDR1 MRHNA and CDR2 SNTAGT. The CDR3 region is CASSDGGATDTQYF. Here the CDR3 DNA reads TGTGCCAGCAGTGACGGGGGGGCCACAGATACGCAGTATTTT.

This chain connects TRBV3-1 (or the pseudogene TRBV3-2) to TRBJ1-1, with D perhaps matching TRBD1 (6 bases). The germline V and J ends were trimmed by 0 bases and 4 bases, with 12 bases remaining between them. This CDR3 is built from 15 residues. The germline gives CDR1 LGHDT, CDR2 YNNKEL (reference sequence). CDR3 nucleotide sequence: TGTGCCAGCAGCCAAGAGGACAGTTTGGGCACTGAAGCTTTCTTT. This sequence encodes CASSQEDSLGTEAFF.

The rearrangement uses TRBV5-4 and TRBJ2-7; tentative D call: TRBD1 (5 bases). Germline values: CDR1 SGHNT, CDR2 YYREEE (reference sequence). The CDR3 has 15 residues. The germline V and J ends were trimmed by 0 bases and 1 base, with 11 bases remaining between them. CDR3 bases: TGTGCCAGCAGCTTGGCCGTAGACAGATCCTACGAGCAGTACTTC. Amino acid sequence: CASSLAVDRSYEQYF.

The chain recombines TRBV11-2 with TRBJ1-2; possible D gene TRBD1, 6 bases. This CDR3 contains 18 residues. CDR1 is SGHAT, CDR2 FQNNGV, per germline. V lost 5 bases and J 1 base, leaving 23 bases between the germline ends. CDR3 bases: TGTGCCAGCAGCCCCCAGGGGCTGACCCTCTTATTTAACTATGGCTACACCTTC. This gives the protein CASSPQGLTLLFNYGYTF. The whole variable domain, filled in from reference TRBV11-2 and TRBJ1-2, reads EAGVAQSPRYKIIEKRQSVAFWCNPISGHATLYWYQQILGQGPKLLIQFQNNGVVDDSQLPKDRFSAERLKGVDSTLKIQPAKLEDSAVYLCASSPQGLTLLFNYGYTFGSGTRLTVV.

V is TRBV2 and J is TRBJ2-5, with TRBD1 as a possible D gene (6 bases). Germline values: CDR1 SNHLY, CDR2 FYNNEI. The ends were cut back, 0 bases at V and 4 bases at J, with 12 bases in the middle. This CDR3 contains 15 residues. DNA of the CDR3: TGTGCCAGCAGTGAAGCCGCGAACAGGGTAGAGACCCAGTACTTC. It encodes CASSEAANRVETQYF.

The chain links TRBV29-1 to TRBJ1-2, with a weak D call TRBD1 (5 bases). Germline assignment: CDR1 SQVTM and CDR2 ANQGSEA. This CDR3 comprises 12 residues. V was trimmed by 6 bases and J by 4 bases, leaving 12 bases between them. The CDR3 region has the DNA TGCAGCGTGCACGCGGGGACCTATGGCTACACCTTC. It yields the protein CSVHAGTYGYTF.

The chain couples TRBV2 to TRBJ1-2; a possible D gene is TRBD1 (6 bases). Germline values: CDR1 SNHLY, CDR2 FYNNEI. The CDR3 totals 15 residues. V shed 6 bases and J shed 7 bases, with 21 bases lying between them. The CDR3 bases are TGTGCCAGCAGGGAGACAGGCTCGCGAGTTGTTGGCTACACCTTC. Its translation is CASRETGSRVVGYTF.

Only a few counts were recorded for this clone. V usage is TRBV5-1 and J usage is TRBJ1-1; 7 bases are a match to TRBD1. The germline gives CDR1 SGHRS, CDR2 YFSETQ. The junction had 3 bases not matched to a gene; V was cut back by 0 bases and J by 4 bases. The CDR3 contains 14 residues. In DNA, the CDR3 is TGCGCCAGCAGCTTGGAGACAGGGTTCACTGAAGCTTTCTTT. Amino acids: CASSLETGFTEAFF.

This chain connects TRBV3-1 (or the pseudogene TRBV3-2) to TRBJ1-1, with D maybe TRBD1 (6 bases). CDR1 is LGHDT and CDR2 is YNNKEL in the germline V gene (reference sequence). There are 15 residues in the CDR3. The V gene lost 7 bases and the J gene lost 0 bases, with 15 bases spanning the gap. CDR3 sequence: CASTPGGAMNTEAFF. The CDR3, as DNA: TGTGCCAGCACCCCGGGGGGGGCAATGAACACTGAAGCTTTCTTT.

This clone appeared once. This chain joins TRBV19 and TRBJ2-7; 11 bases line up with TRBD1. V dropped 5 bases and J dropped 4; count of bases not matched to a gene: 13. The CDR3 loop spans 17 amino acids. Germline V gene lookup returns CDR1 LNHDA and CDR2 SQIVND (reference sequence). The CDR3 here is CASSALRGQGAGYEQYF. DNA for the CDR3: TGTGCCAGTAGTGCCTTGAGAGGACAGGGGGCAGGATACGAGCAGTACTTC.

This sequence joins TRBV19 and TRBJ2-1; the D gene is possibly TRBD1 (7 bases). The V gene lost 7 bases and the J gene lost 9 bases, with 22 bases spanning the gap. The CDR3 runs to 15 residues. In germline, CDR1 is LNHDA, CDR2 SQIVND (reference sequence). The DNA of the CDR3 is TGTGCCAGTAAGGAAGTGGGTCAGGGGGGCGGTGAGCAGTTCTTC. Its translation is CASKEVGQGGGEQFF.

The chain uses TRBV6-5 and TRBJ1-6; possibly TRBD1 for D (5 bases). V dropped 7 bases and J dropped 10 bases, with 14 bases sitting between them. The CDR3 runs 13 residues. Germline CDR1 reads MNHEY; CDR2 reads SVGAGI. The CDR3 DNA reads TGTGCCAGCAAGGGCAGGGAAGGATCACCCCTCCACTTT. It encodes CASKGREGSPLHF.

V is TRBV6-1 and J is TRBJ1-2, with 7 bases matching TRBD1. CDR1 and CDR2 from the germline V gene are MNHNS and SASEGT. CDR3 size: 15 residues. Trimming took 2 bases from V and 1 from J; bases not matched to a gene: 4. The CDR3 loop is CASSELNRGNYGYTF. In nucleotides, the CDR3 is TGTGCCAGCAGTGAACTGAACAGGGGTAACTATGGCTACACCTTC.

V gene TRBV15 combines with J gene TRBJ1-1, with TRBD1 identical over 11 bases. The CDR3 runs 16 residues. V shed 5 bases and J 0 bases; nucleotides not matched to a gene: 5. Germline V gene lookup returns CDR1 LNHNV and CDR2 YYDKDF (reference sequence). CDR3 nucleotide sequence: TGTGCCACCAGCGGAGGGACAGGGGGATTGAACACTGAAGCTTTCTTT. It yields the protein CATSGGTGGLNTEAFF.